This TCR beta chain comes out of a study of blood T cell repertoires in COVID-19. Looking at the study overall: Nucleic acid was either cDNA or gDNA, and it came from T cells, B-cell-depleted T cells, or PBMCs.

In the authors' workflow: Researchers report that nucleated cell counts were estimated from reference gene primer amplification. TCRdb's table, derived via immunoSEQ multiplex PCR, lists solely in-frame clones and lacks some. That table is the source of V, J and clone size, and D and trimming were worked out from the DNA. This table holds 200,000 to 250,000 clones, about nine tenths found once. Sequencing was carried out using peripheral blood. This receptor was obtained from a middle-aged man with acute or convalescent COVID-19.

CDR3 nucleotides: TGTGCCAGCAGCCCGGGGGGGTCTCCCAGTGGCTACACCTTC. This codes for CASSPGGSPSGYTF. The rearrangement uses TRBV14 and TRBJ1-2, with D perhaps matching TRBD1 (5 bases). The germline gives CDR1 SGHDN, CDR2 FVKESK. Trimming shortened V by 4 bases and J by 7 bases, and 16 bases separated the two germline ends. The CDR3 runs 14 residues. The whole variable domain, filled in from reference TRBV14 and TRBJ1-2, reads EAGVTQFPSHSVIEKGQTVTLRCDPISGHDNLYWYRRVMGKEIKFLLHFVKESKQDESGMPNNRFLAERTGGTYSTLKVQPAELEDSGVYFCASSPGGSPSGYTFGSGTRLTVV.